This TCR beta chain was recovered during a study of shared clonotypes between healthy human individuals. As handled by the study authors: ImmunoSEQ supplied junction-only sequences lacking quality scores, so filtering was different. The protocol was immunoSEQ multiplex PCR, while the TCRdb copy is restricted to in-frame clones and leaves out a portion. V and J calls and clone size are given by that table; D and trimming were obtained from the DNA. This table holds a few hundred thousand clones, roughly 70% found once. The germline V gene has CDR1 MNHEY and CDR2 SVGAGI. The CDR3 sequence is 12 residues long. Trimming left V 9 bases short and J 0 bases short, with 7 bases between.

Material: memory CD4+ T cells sorted from blood. Subset described: CD45RA-negative fraction. The chain recombines TRBV6-5 with TRBJ2-3; perhaps TRBD1 as D (6 bases). The sequence came from a man aged 25 to 45 in good health. The CDR3 bases are TGTGCCAGGGGGGCTAGCACAGATACGCAGTATTTT. Translation: CARGASTDTQYF.